A selection of T cell receptor beta chains follows, all from one sample in a study of T cells expressing NK-cell markers. Using the 5' RACE reads, TCRdb records one entry per CDR3 protein without DNA. The table counts approximately 440,000 distinct CDR3 sequences; over 1.1% lies in the top ten. Sequenced material: blood T cells: a sorted CD56 or NKG2C T cell subset, CD4+ or CD8+ T cells, or bulk PBMC T cells (not recorded which). All receptors derive from a woman aged 45-60 years in good health. CDR3s include the opening cysteine and the closing phenylalanine or tryptophan.

v_call,cdr3_length,j_call,cdr3_aa
TRBV12-3/TRBV12-4,17,TRBJ2-1,CASLVTMGGSSYNEQFF
TRBV7-2,16,TRBJ2-1,CASSLVVNTPNNEQFF
TRBV12-3/TRBV12-4,15,TRBJ1-5,CASSLRQVSNQPQHF
TRBV5-1,14,TRBJ2-1,CASSLEATPNEQFF
TRBV29-1,11,TRBJ1-2,CSVTGGHGYTF
TRBV10-1,13,TRBJ1-2,CASSESVNYGYTF
TRBV4-1,14,TRBJ2-3,CASSQTGGTDTQYF
TRBV6-6,16,TRBJ2-7,CASSFPPGTGAHEQYF
TRBV25-1,14,TRBJ2-4,CASSGTGAKNIQYF
TRBV27,14,TRBJ1-6,CASSGRQFNSPLHF
TRBV7-3,15,TRBJ2-1,CASGFGGGSYNEQFF
TRBV29-1,12,TRBJ1-2,CSVVGGNYGYTF
TRBV5-5,15,TRBJ2-5,CASSYPRDFQETQYF
TRBV5-1,14,TRBJ1-2,CASSLDGNSAGYTF
TRBV4-1,15,TRBJ2-3,CASTNLGRNKDTQYF
TRBV6-1,11,TRBJ2-1,CASRVYNEQFF
TRBV11-3,16,TRBJ2-1,CASSQSPEGPYNEQFF
TRBV10-2,15,TRBJ2-3,CASSMTSRGTDTQYF
TRBV5-1,16,TRBJ2-1,CASSANLGLALNEQFF
TRBV12-3/TRBV12-4,14,TRBJ2-4,CASSSRQRGNIQYF
TRBV10-3,16,TRBJ2-2,CAISDRTGGNTGELFF
TRBV24-1,11,TRBJ1-1,CATSDLYRAFF
TRBV28,15,TRBJ2-3,CASSQGTGSADTQYF
TRBV20-1,14,TRBJ2-1,CSASTTTTVNEQFF
TRBV29-1,14,TRBJ1-1,CSVGARVGITEAFF
TRBV6-1,15,TRBJ2-7,CASSPPAGGSYEQYF
TRBV10-3,14,TRBJ2-3,CAISADDRLAAQYF
TRBV9,18,TRBJ2-5,CASSVGLRGQGGQETQYF
TRBV7-6,20,TRBJ2-7,CASSLASGTSGRAQTYEQYF
TRBV15,13,TRBJ1-1,CATSRTAWTEAFF
TRBV2,14,TRBJ2-1,CASSAGWAYNEQFF
TRBV12-3/TRBV12-4,15,TRBJ2-3,CASTPEGLHTDTQYF
TRBV29-1,11,TRBJ2-2,CSVLFSGELFF
TRBV7-9,13,TRBJ2-3,CASSGGGQDTQYF
TRBV10-3,15,TRBJ2-3,CAISDSLASTDTQYF
TRBV5-1,18,TRBJ2-2,CASSPRGASGANTGELFF
TRBV9,15,TRBJ1-5,CASSNDPDPNQPQHF
TRBV2,16,TRBJ2-3,CATSAPTSGRTDTQYF
TRBV14,16,TRBJ1-1,CASSQGITAGWTEAFF
TRBV19,14,TRBJ2-5,CASSQPGEAETQYF